The clone carrying this T cell receptor (beta chain) was detected only once. This CDR3 contains 15 residues. Germline V gene lookup returns CDR1 LGHDT and CDR2 YNNKEL (reference sequence). The trim removed 1 base at V and 6 bases at J, leaving 4 bases unmatched. This entry comes from a study of blood T cell repertoires in COVID-19. Study background: COVID-19 samples from acute and convalescent phases originated in the United States, Italy and Spain. In each case, the material was cDNA or gDNA derived from T cells, B-cell-depleted T cells, or PBMCs.

In the authors' methods: Reference gene primers were amplified, and this amplification served to estimate nucleated cell counts. The table came from immunoSEQ multiplex PCR; TCRdb's copy has only in-frame clones and leaves some out. The V and J calls and clone size come from that table; D and trimming were worked out from the DNA. The sample includes 200,000 to 250,000 clones, about 83% of them seen just once. The sequenced sample was peripheral blood. The rearrangement uses TRBV3-1 (or the pseudogene TRBV3-2) and TRBJ1-5, with TRBD1 matching 9 bases. The sequence was collected from a man aged 30 to 45 who had recovered from COVID-19. CDR3 DNA sequence: TGTGCCAGCAGCCAAGGGACAGGGGAGGGTCAGCCCCAGCATTTT. As protein: CASSQGTGEGQPQHF.